This T cell receptor beta chain was documented in a study of post-analysis software for immune sequencing data. At the level of the study: Some patients lacked subtype; others had relapsing-remitting, secondary progressive or progressive-relapsing disease.

Germline values: CDR1 SEHNR, CDR2 FQNEAQ (reference sequence). The CDR3 spans 16 residues. Unique molecular identifiers featured in each of the TCR beta cDNA libraries. TCRdb analysed the PCR reads with MiXCR anew, one entry per CDR3 protein. The sample holds about 820,000 distinct CDR3 sequences; roughly 50% are singletons and the top ten take under 6%. General study findings and limits: There were about five TRBV segments more frequent in patients than controls, and TRBV5-6, TRBV5-1 and TRBV20-1 were among them.

About this clonotype: What it binds is not known. One junction end disagrees with the germline gene, perhaps due to a read error.

This clonotype originated in a girl between 10 and 17 years old with multiple sclerosis. The sample taken for sequencing was blood. V usage is TRBV7-9 and J usage is TRBJ2-3, with a possible D match to TRBD1 (5 bases). The CDR3 here is CASSPRIRHPTGTQYF. The CDR3 bases are TGTGCCAGCAGCCCCAGGATCCGTCACCCCACAGGTACGCAGTATTTT.